These 2 T cell receptor beta chains share one sample of origin, sequenced in a study of T cell changes during pregnancy in multiple sclerosis. The table came from immunoSEQ multiplex PCR; TCRdb's copy has only in-frame clones and leaves some out. The sample contains over 60,000 clones, 91% of which appear only once. Source: peripheral blood, taken in the third trimester of pregnancy. Every receptor here comes from a female donor in good health, enrolled as a control in a pregnancy study.

V and J are TRBV30 and TRBJ2-1, with TRBD1 matching over 8 bases. The V and J ends lost 8 bases and 8 bases, in that order; junction bases with no gene match: 11. Germline CDR1 and CDR2: GTSNPN and SVGIG (reference sequence). The CDR3 consists of 13 residues. CDR3 loop: CARVDRGQYEQFF. The CDR3 nucleotides are TGTGCCCGAGTCGACAGGGGCCAATATGAGCAGTTCTTC.

This clone was seen a single time. The chain recombines TRBV7-2 with TRBJ1-2, with 8 bases aligning to TRBD1. The V gene's germline CDR1 is SGHTA and CDR2 FQGNSA. Trimming took 0 bases from V and 4 from J; bases not matched to a gene: 4. This CDR3 is 15 amino acids long. CDR3 amino acids: CASSLAYRGSYGYTF. The CDR3 DNA is TGTGCCAGCAGCTTAGCGTACAGGGGGAGCTATGGCTACACCTTC.